These 26 T cell receptor beta chains originate from one sample sequenced in a study of beta chain features in type 1 diabetes. Points from the study as a whole: Among patients with Type 1 diabetes, TCRB CDR3s were moderately but significantly shorter in every one of the four CD4+ subsets.

These receptors have no known antigen. What was sequenced were expressed TCRB transcripts, since all of the isolated RNA had been reverse transcribed. The assay was immunoSEQ multiplex PCR, and TCRdb's table has in-frame clones only and misses some. The sample shows roughly 350,000 clones, around 9.6% of them seen only once. The sequencing sample was made of central memory CD4+ T cells from blood. Receptors originate from a man aged 25-45 years with type 1 diabetes.

This clone has just a few counts. This chain joins TRBV6-6 and TRBJ2-7, with D unclear. CDR1 is MNHNY, CDR2 SVGAGI, per germline (reference sequence). The CDR3 runs to 14 residues. The germline V and J ends were trimmed by 2 bases and 3 bases, with 11 bases remaining between them. CDR3 region: CASSYGSRNYEQYF. The DNA of the CDR3 is TGTGCCAGCAGTTACGGGTCTAGGAACTACGAGCAGTACTTC.

The chain combines TRBV7-9 with TRBJ1-4; a possible D gene is TRBD1 (6 bases). Germline assignment: CDR1 SEHNR and CDR2 FQNEAQ (reference sequence). Trimming left V 2 bases short and J 13 bases short, with 11 bases between. CDR3 length equals 12 residues. CDR3 loop: CASSLIRGRLFF. CDR3 DNA sequence: TGTGCCAGCAGCTTAATCAGGGGACGACTGTTTTTT.

The chain links TRBV25-1 to TRBJ1-1; possible D gene TRBD1, 6 bases. This CDR3 is 14 amino acids long. Deletions cut 0 bases from V and 5 bases from J, with 10 bases between. CDR1 is MGHDK, CDR2 SYGVNS, per germline. CDR3 in DNA: TGTGCCAGCAGTGAATATCAGGGGAGGACTGAAGCTTTCTTT. Its translation: CASSEYQGRTEAFF.

This clone was seen a few times. The gene calls are TRBV6-1 and TRBJ1-5; the D gene is possibly TRBD1 (5 bases). There are 14 residues in the CDR3. Germline values: CDR1 MNHNS, CDR2 SASEGT. Trimming removed 4 bases at V and 4 bases at J, with 11 bases between. CDR3 bases: TGTGCCAGCAGTGGACAGCTCCTTAATCAGCCCCAGCATTTT. This gives the protein CASSGQLLNQPQHF.

There are many counts of this clone. The gene calls are TRBV7-9 and TRBJ2-1; 9 bases agree with TRBD1. The V gene's germline CDR1 is SEHNR and CDR2 FQNEAQ (reference sequence). CDR3 size: 14 residues. Unmatched junction bases numbered 7, after V lost 7 bases and J lost 6 bases. CDR3 sequence: CASNRDREFNEQFF. For the CDR3, the DNA is TGTGCCAGCAACCGGGACAGGGAATTCAATGAGCAGTTCTTC. Filled out from reference TRBV7-9 and TRBJ2-1, the complete variable domain reads DTGVSQNPRHKITKRGQNVTFRCDPISEHNRLYWYRQTLGQGPEFLTYFQNEAQLEKSRLLSDRFSAERPKGSFSTLEIQRTEQGDSAMYLCASNRDREFNEQFFGPGTRLTVL.

This chain's CDR3 is CASLLTTTTGYSNQPQHF. CDR3 coding DNA: TGTGCCAGTCTCCTTACGACAACCACTGGATATAGCAATCAGCCCCAGCATTTT. V gene TRBV19 combines with J gene TRBJ1-5, with D uncertain. This CDR3 spans 18 amino acids. The ends were cut back, 8 bases at V and 0 bases at J, with 23 bases in the middle. Germline V gene data show CDR1 as LNHDA and CDR2 as SQIVND (reference sequence). The full variable domain, rest sourced from reference TRBV19 and TRBJ1-5, is DGGITQSPKYLFRKEGQNVTLSCEQNLNHDAMYWYRQDPGQGLRLIYYSQIVNDFQKGDIAEGYSVSREKKESFPLTVTSAQKNPTAFYLCASLLTTTTGYSNQPQHFGDGTRLSIL.

J is TRBJ2-2 and V is TRBV7-3; no clear D gene. Deletions cut 5 bases from V and 1 base from J, with 11 bases between. In germline, CDR1 is SGHTA, CDR2 FQGTGA. This CDR3 region has 15 residues. CDR3 nucleotides: TGTGCCAGCAGCAGACGGTGGGGGAACACCGGGGAGCTGTTTTTT. This translates into CASSRRWGNTGELFF.

This clone was counted between two and nine times. The V gene is TRBV28, the J gene TRBJ1-2, with a weak D call TRBD1 (5 bases). V was shortened by 5 bases and J by 5 bases, with 12 bases between the two germline ends. Per the germline V gene, CDR1 is MDHEN and CDR2 is SYDVKM. The CDR3 loop spans 13 amino acids. CDR3 protein: CASSLMTEYGYTF. The DNA for the CDR3 is TGTGCCAGCAGTCTGATGACAGAGTATGGCTACACCTTC.

This clone was detected only a few times. CDR3: CASQRDQETQYF. The CDR3, as DNA: TGTGCCAGCCAGCGGGACCAAGAGACCCAGTACTTC. The rearrangement links TRBV28 to TRBJ2-5, with D tentatively TRBD2 (6 bases). V lost 8 bases and J 0 bases, leaving 7 bases between the germline ends. The CDR3 length is 12 residues. Germline-derived CDR1 and CDR2 are MDHEN and SYDVKM.

The V gene is TRBV6-1, the J gene TRBJ2-7; no reliable D call. Per germline, CDR1 MNHNS and CDR2 SASEGT. The CDR3 runs to 13 residues. The V end was cut by 1 base, the J end by 2 bases, with 6 bases between. CDR3 amino acids: CASSEGLAYEQYF. DNA for the CDR3: TGTGCCAGCAGTGAAGGCCTCGCCTACGAGCAGTACTTC.

V and J are TRBV6-5 and TRBJ2-5; 10 nucleotides line up with TRBD2. V lost 2 bases, J lost 3 bases, and 6 bases stayed unmatched. The CDR3 loop spans 16 amino acids. From germline, CDR1 is MNHEY and CDR2 SVGAGI. DNA of the CDR3: TGTGCCAGCAGTTACCGACCCGGGACTAGCGAAGAGACCCAGTACTTC. This codes for CASSYRPGTSEETQYF.

The V call is TRBV28, the J call TRBJ1-2; no clear D gene. Trimming shortened V by 5 bases and J by 4 bases, and 11 bases separated the two germline ends. Germline V gene data show CDR1 as MDHEN and CDR2 as SYDVKM. The CDR3 consists of 13 residues. This CDR3 is CASSPQRSYGYTF. In DNA, the CDR3 is TGTGCCAGCAGTCCTCAGAGATCCTATGGCTACACCTTC.

A word on this clone: Other DNA sequences of this sample code for an identical CDR3. The V and J genes are TRBV7-2 and TRBJ1-1; 9 bases match TRBD1. Germline loops: CDR1 SGHTA, CDR2 FQGNSA. The CDR3 covers 14 residues. V lost 5 bases, J lost 2 bases, and 3 bases stayed unmatched. CDR3 protein: CASSPGQGNTEAFF. As DNA, the CDR3 is TGTGCCAGCAGCCCGGGACAGGGTAACACTGAAGCTTTCTTT.

For this clone: Other DNA sequences in the sample encode the same CDR3. This chain links TRBV30 with TRBJ1-1; possible D gene TRBD1, 5 bases. Looked up from germline, CDR1 is GTSNPN and CDR2 is SVGIG (reference sequence). V was pared by 4 bases and J by 6 bases, with 18 bases between. The length of the CDR3 is 14 residues. The CDR3 nucleotides read TGTGCCTGGAAACGGGCAAGCCTGGGGGCTGAAGCTTTCTTT. Translated, it gives CAWKRASLGAEAFF.

The chain couples TRBV7-3 to TRBJ2-7; D gene ambiguous. The CDR3 is 14 residues long. With 3 bases removed from V and 1 base from J, the gap between germline ends came to 10 bases. Germline V gene lookup returns CDR1 SGHTA and CDR2 FQGTGA. The DNA for the CDR3 is TGTGCCAGCAGCTTTCCGGTAGGGTCCTACGAGCAGTACTTC. Amino acids: CASSFPVGSYEQYF.

This chain connects TRBV7-9 to TRBJ2-3; D call uncertain. CDR3 length equals 14 residues. CDR1 is SEHNR and CDR2 is FQNEAQ in the germline V gene (reference sequence). Trimming removed 2 bases at V and 0 bases at J, with 6 bases between. The CDR3 protein is CASSLPRSTDTQYF. CDR3 in DNA: TGTGCCAGCAGCTTACCCCGTAGCACAGATACGCAGTATTTT.

The V call is TRBV30, the J call TRBJ2-7; D not certain. Per germline, CDR1 GTSNPN and CDR2 SVGIG (reference sequence). The CDR3 has 11 amino acids. The V end was cut by 2 bases, the J end by 6 bases, with 8 bases between. The CDR3 reads CAWSLAGEQYF. For the CDR3, the DNA is TGTGCCTGGAGTCTTGCCGGCGAGCAGTACTTC.

J is TRBJ2-7 and V is TRBV27; D gene uncertain. The CDR3 is made up of 13 amino acids. With 2 bases removed from V and 7 bases from J, the gap between germline ends came to 12 bases. The germline CDR1 and CDR2 sequences are MNHEY and SMNVEV (reference sequence). The CDR3 DNA is TGTGCCAGCAGTTTAACCTACGCTCAGGAGCAGTACTTC. Translated, it gives CASSLTYAQEQYF.

This clone was seen only a few times. The rearrangement joins TRBV11-2 to TRBJ2-7; no definite D call. The CDR3 sequence is 13 residues long. With 0 bases removed from V and 5 bases from J, the gap between germline ends came to 8 bases. The germline gives CDR1 SGHAT, CDR2 FQNNGV. CDR3 protein: CASSLEPNNEQYF. As DNA, the CDR3 is TGTGCCAGCAGCTTAGAGCCCAACAACGAGCAGTACTTC.

This clone was picked up a small number of times. J is TRBJ1-1 and V is TRBV7-9; unclear D gene. The length of the CDR3 is 12 residues. The germline V gene encodes CDR1 SEHNR and CDR2 FQNEAQ (reference sequence). V lost 6 bases and J lost 5, with 10 bases in between. In DNA, the CDR3 is TGTGCCAGCAGGATGGGATTTACTGAAGCTTTCTTT. This codes for CASRMGFTEAFF.

As regards this clone: A much larger clone differs by one base, so this may be a read error. Different DNA sequences within this sample yield the same CDR3. The V gene is TRBV7-9, the J gene TRBJ2-5; D is unresolved. In germline, CDR1 is SEHNR, CDR2 FQNEAQ (reference sequence). CDR3 size: 13 residues. Deletions cut 2 bases from V and 5 bases from J, with 9 bases between. CDR3 sequence reads: CASSLPMGETQYF. The DNA of the CDR3 is TGTGCCAGCAGCTTACCTATGGGGGAGACCCAGTACTTC.

Only a few counts were recorded for this clone. The CDR3 is CASSSEGLYNERQFF. Written as DNA, the CDR3 is TGTGCCAGCAGCTCAGAGGGCTTGTACAATGAGCGGCAGTTCTTC. V and J are TRBV9 and TRBJ2-1; D is perhaps TRBD2 (5 bases). The germline CDR1 and CDR2 sequences are SGDLS and YYNGEE. The CDR3 contains 15 residues. Trimming pared 4 bases from V and 12 bases from J, leaving 23 bases between.

The sample holds a few counts of this clone. The V gene is TRBV6-1, the J gene TRBJ1-5; TRBD1 is a possible D gene (5 bases). Trimming took 10 bases from V and 6 from J, leaving 13 bases between them. The CDR3 is made up of 12 amino acids. Germline CDR1 MNHNS, CDR2 SASEGT. CDR3 loop: CAISEGSQPQHF. CDR3 coding DNA: TGTGCCATCTCCGAGGGGAGTCAGCCCCAGCATTTT.

Ten or more counts support this clone. The V and J genes are TRBV7-2 and TRBJ2-7; D is ambiguous. Looked up from germline, CDR1 is SGHTA and CDR2 is FQGNSA. The V end was cut by 5 bases, the J end by 3 bases, with 8 bases between. The CDR3 consists of 12 residues. CDR3 nucleotides: TGTGCCAGCAGCCCTAAGGTCTACGAGCAGTACTTC. Translated: CASSPKVYEQYF.

J is TRBJ2-7 and V is TRBV19; 8 nucleotides line up with TRBD1. Germline CDR1 reads LNHDA; CDR2 reads SQIVND (reference sequence). The CDR3 loop spans 13 amino acids. The ends lost 5 bases at V and 6 bases at J; junction bases unmatched: 6. The CDR3 is CASSESGGPEQYF. CDR3 DNA: TGTGCCAGTAGTGAATCAGGGGGCCCCGAGCAGTACTTC.

This rearrangement joins TRBV21-1 to TRBJ2-7; the table's D call TRBD1 went unverified against the DNA. TRBV21-1 is classified as a pseudogene. The CDR3 extends over 16 amino acids. In DNA form, the CDR3 reads TGTGCCAGCAGATATCTAAACGGGACAGGGGGTGAAGAGCAGTACTTC. Its protein is CASRYLNGTGGEEQYF.